The clone carrying this T cell receptor (beta chain) was seen a handful of times. Its antigen remains unidentified. With 5 bases clipped from V and 5 bases from J, the junction kept 6 bases outside the gene matches. The CDR3 spans 14 residues. These data are taken from a study of T cell repertoires in cytomegalovirus infection. Study information: CMV infection and matching HLA type were both indicated by public TCR beta signatures.

The study, taken as a whole, reports: HLA-C-restricted CMV clonotypes gave the most frequent clonotype in two of eight donors.

MiXCR, run by TCRdb on the reads, gives a single entry per CDR3 protein. The table lists hundreds of thousands of distinct CDR3 sequences, roughly a third of them singletons, with over 10% in the top ten. The chain employs TRBV12-3 or TRBV12-4 and TRBJ2-5; 9 nucleotides match TRBD2. This sequence was found in a human donor in good health (CMV status not recorded). Some clones in this sample may be carry-over from other donors' samples. Source: cultured CD8+ T cells from PBMCs, taken from culture after CMV antigen stimulation. The CDR3 is CASSPPGLAETQYF. In DNA form, the CDR3 reads TGTGCCAGCAGTCCACCGGGACTAGCCGAGACCCAGTACTTC.